Below, 22 T cell receptor beta chains from the same sample are listed, as sequenced in a study of blood T cell repertoires in COVID-19. Clones were sequenced by immunoSEQ multiplex PCR, and TCRdb holds only the in-frame ones, with some missing. The table lists 40,000 to 50,000 clones, 87% of them singletons. The source material was peripheral blood. These receptors came from a human donor in a cohort sampled during active COVID-19.

The rearrangement links TRBV18 to TRBJ1-1, with D perhaps matching TRBD1 (6 bases). Trimming left V 1 base short and J 5 bases short, with 11 bases between. The CDR3 spans 14 residues. Germline-derived CDR1 and CDR2 are KGHSH and LQKENI. The CDR3 spells CASSPQGEATEAFF. In DNA, the CDR3 is TGTGCCAGCTCACCACAGGGGGAAGCAACTGAAGCTTTCTTT.

This sequence joins TRBV7-6 and TRBJ2-3, with D unresolved. The germline V and J ends were trimmed by 1 base and 0 bases, with 8 bases remaining between them. The CDR3 totals 15 residues. Per the germline V gene, CDR1 is SGHVS and CDR2 is FNYEAQ. The CDR3 sequence is CASSLVETSTDTQYF. The CDR3 DNA is TGTGCCAGCAGCTTAGTAGAGACTAGCACAGATACGCAGTATTTT.

The chain uses TRBV9 and TRBJ2-6; D is undetermined. Per germline, CDR1 SGDLS and CDR2 YYNGEE. The V end lost 7 bases, the J end lost 0 bases, and 2 bases lay between the germline ends. The CDR3 has 12 amino acids. The CDR3 region has the DNA TGTGCCAGCCTCTCTGGGGCCAACGTCCTGACTTTC. The encoded protein is CASLSGANVLTF.

The table lists this clone with a few counts. V is TRBV25-1 and J is TRBJ1-3; D gene uncertain. The germline V gene encodes CDR1 MGHDK and CDR2 SYGVNS. V gave up 2 bases and J gave up 1 base, with 6 bases separating them. CDR3 length equals 14 residues. DNA for the CDR3: TGTGCCAGCAGTGAAGAGCGGTCTGGAAACACCATATATTTT. Its translation is CASSEERSGNTIYF.

The V call is TRBV2, the J call TRBJ2-7; 9 positions agree with TRBD2. This CDR3 region has 14 residues. J lost 2 bases, V lost 6 bases, and 5 bases had no gene match. The germline gives CDR1 SNHLY, CDR2 FYNNEI. CDR3 sequence: CASRATSGTYEQYF. As DNA, the CDR3 is TGTGCCAGCAGGGCGACTAGCGGAACCTACGAGCAGTACTTC.

This chain joins TRBV7-3 and TRBJ1-6; 7 nucleotides match TRBD1. The length of the CDR3 is 13 residues. CDR1 is SGHTA, CDR2 FQGTGA, per germline. The V segment lost 9 bases and the J segment 8 bases; nucleotides outside the gene matches: 7. CDR3 sequence: CARYGQEYSPLHF. CDR3 DNA: TGTGCCAGATATGGACAGGAGTATTCACCCCTCCACTTT.

The chain joins TRBV12-3 or TRBV12-4 to TRBJ1-1; no reliable D call. CDR3 length: 11 residues. The V end was cut by 5 bases, the J end by 8 bases, with 9 bases between. In nucleotides, the CDR3 is TGTGCCAGCAGTCCACAGACAGAAGCTTTCTTT. Residues: CASSPQTEAFF.

The chain recombines TRBV6-2 or TRBV6-3 with TRBJ1-1, with D maybe TRBD1 (6 bases). The germline V gene encodes CDR1 MNHEY and CDR2 SVGEGT. This CDR3 region has 14 residues. Trimming left V 5 bases short and J 1 base short, with 11 bases between. CDR3 loop: CASSRGGENTEAFF. In DNA, the CDR3 is TGTGCCAGCAGTCGAGGGGGGGAGAACACTGAAGCTTTCTTT.

This clone was recorded only once. The chain combines TRBV29-1 with TRBJ1-1, with D perhaps matching TRBD1 (6 bases). Germline CDR1 is SQVTM and CDR2 is ANQGSEA. The CDR3 contains 13 residues. Trimming pared 7 bases from V and 12 bases from J, leaving 24 bases between. CDR3 loop: CSGNLVTGRGTFF. In nucleotides, the CDR3 is TGCAGCGGCAACCTCGTCACAGGGCGAGGGACTTTCTTT.

The chain is built from TRBV19 and TRBJ2-3, with 12 bases lining up with TRBD2. Germline trimming cut 5 bases from V and 4 bases from J; bases unmatched to any gene: 7. The CDR3 contains 16 residues. Germline CDR1 reads LNHDA; CDR2 reads SQIVND (reference sequence). CDR3 coding DNA: TGTGCCAGTAGTGCTACTAGCGGGAGGACCTCAGATACGCAGTATTTT. It codes for CASSATSGRTSDTQYF.

The chain employs TRBV6-2 or TRBV6-3 and TRBJ2-7; possibly TRBD1 for D (6 bases). This CDR3 has 14 amino acids. Trimming shortened V by 6 bases and J by 3 bases, and 15 bases separated the two germline ends. Per the germline V gene, CDR1 is MNHEY and CDR2 is SVGEGT. The CDR3 nucleotides read TGTGCCAGCAGCCCGGCCAGGGGTATCTACGAGCAGTACTTC. Residues: CASSPARGIYEQYF.

The rearrangement links TRBV30 to TRBJ2-7, with 10 bases that match TRBD2. The CDR3 runs to 13 residues. V shed 4 bases, J shed 3 bases, and the junction held 3 bases outside the gene matches. Germline-derived CDR1 and CDR2 are GTSNPN and SVGIG (reference sequence). CDR3 residues: CAWIPSGSYEQYF. The DNA for the CDR3 is TGTGCCTGGATACCTAGCGGGAGCTACGAGCAGTACTTC.

The chain recombines TRBV7-2 with TRBJ1-2; 8 bases are shared with TRBD1. Germline values: CDR1 SGHTA, CDR2 FQGNSA. The junction had 5 bases not matched to a gene; V was cut back by 2 bases and J by 6 bases. The CDR3 is 14 residues long. The DNA of the CDR3 is TGTGCCAGCAGCTTAACTATGACAGGGGATGGCTACACCTTC. It encodes CASSLTMTGDGYTF.

The chain employs TRBV6-2 or TRBV6-3 and TRBJ2-7, with 7 bases aligning to TRBD1. V lost 2 bases to trimming and J lost 2 bases; unmatched junction nucleotides: 12. Germline V gives CDR1 MNHEY, CDR2 SVGEGT. This CDR3 comprises 17 residues. This chain's CDR3 is CASSYGRGGGETYEQYF. The CDR3 nucleotides read TGTGCCAGCAGTTACGGGAGAGGGGGCGGAGAAACCTACGAGCAGTACTTC.

CDR3: CATSRGAGTGELFF. The CDR3, as DNA: TGTGCCACCAGCAGAGGGGCTGGCACCGGGGAGCTGTTTTTT. The J gene is TRBJ2-2, the V gene TRBV15, with unresolved D. V was shortened by 1 base and J by 4 bases, with 7 bases between the two germline ends. The germline gives CDR1 LNHNV, CDR2 YYDKDF (reference sequence). CDR3 length equals 14 residues.

This rearrangement joins TRBV9 to TRBJ1-3, with TRBD1 matching over 7 bases. Germline assignment: CDR1 SGDLS and CDR2 YYNGEE. The CDR3 extends over 15 amino acids. Losses at the gene ends were 4 bases for V and 2 bases for J; bases not matched to a gene: 6. CDR3 DNA sequence: TGTGCCAGCAGCTCCGGGACAGCCCCTGGAAACACCATATATTTT. Its translation is CASSSGTAPGNTIYF.

The V call is TRBV7-9, the J call TRBJ2-1; D unresolved. The V and J ends lost 2 bases and 5 bases respectively, with 4 bases between them. Germline V gene data show CDR1 as SEHNR and CDR2 as FQNEAQ (reference sequence). This CDR3 has 12 residues. CDR3 sequence reads: CASSLPDNEQFF. The CDR3 DNA reads TGTGCCAGCAGCTTACCAGACAATGAGCAGTTCTTC.

The CDR3, as DNA: TGTGCCAGCAGCCTGGGGGGGGCAAGCGCTCAGCCCCAGCATTTT. Protein product: CASSLGGASAQPQHF. The chain employs TRBV7-2 and TRBJ1-5, with a weak D call TRBD1 (6 bases). The CDR3 consists of 15 residues. Trimming stripped 5 bases from V and 6 bases from J, with 17 bases between. The germline V gene encodes CDR1 SGHTA and CDR2 FQGNSA.

The chain recombines TRBV6-2 or TRBV6-3 with TRBJ1-1, with 10 bases that match TRBD1. With V trimmed by 5 bases and J by 4 bases, 16 bases remained unmatched. Germline CDR1 is MNHEY and CDR2 is SVGEGT. The CDR3 is made up of 18 amino acids. The CDR3 protein is CASSRETGGIKWGTEAFF. CDR3 nucleotides: TGTGCCAGCAGTAGGGAGACAGGGGGCATCAAATGGGGCACTGAAGCTTTCTTT.

This chain links TRBV6-1 with TRBJ2-6; the D is unclear. The CDR3 runs to 16 residues. Trimming stripped 4 bases from V and 3 bases from J, with 13 bases between. Germline V gene data show CDR1 as MNHNS and CDR2 as SASEGT. The DNA of the CDR3 is TGTGCCAGCAGTGCGACTTCGGGTGGTGGGGCCAACGTCCTGACTTTC. This codes for CASSATSGGGANVLTF.

The chain joins TRBV5-1 to TRBJ1-1; 7 bases align to TRBD1. The CDR3 is 16 amino acids. The junction had 5 bases not matched to a gene; V was cut back by 0 bases and J by 0 bases. The germline V gene has CDR1 SGHRS and CDR2 YFSETQ. In nucleotides, the CDR3 is TGCGCCAGCAGCTTGGTCGGAGGGGGCTTGAACACTGAAGCTTTCTTT. Its translation is CASSLVGGGLNTEAFF.

A single count supports this clone. J is TRBJ2-1 and V is TRBV7-8; 8 nucleotides line up with TRBD1. V lost 5 bases, J lost 2 bases, and 8 bases stayed unmatched. Germline V gene lookup returns CDR1 SGHVS and CDR2 FQNEAQ. The CDR3 has 16 amino acids. The CDR3 loop reads CASSRGQGLAYNEQFF. The CDR3 DNA follows: TGTGCCAGCAGCCGAGGACAGGGCCTAGCCTACAATGAGCAGTTCTTC.